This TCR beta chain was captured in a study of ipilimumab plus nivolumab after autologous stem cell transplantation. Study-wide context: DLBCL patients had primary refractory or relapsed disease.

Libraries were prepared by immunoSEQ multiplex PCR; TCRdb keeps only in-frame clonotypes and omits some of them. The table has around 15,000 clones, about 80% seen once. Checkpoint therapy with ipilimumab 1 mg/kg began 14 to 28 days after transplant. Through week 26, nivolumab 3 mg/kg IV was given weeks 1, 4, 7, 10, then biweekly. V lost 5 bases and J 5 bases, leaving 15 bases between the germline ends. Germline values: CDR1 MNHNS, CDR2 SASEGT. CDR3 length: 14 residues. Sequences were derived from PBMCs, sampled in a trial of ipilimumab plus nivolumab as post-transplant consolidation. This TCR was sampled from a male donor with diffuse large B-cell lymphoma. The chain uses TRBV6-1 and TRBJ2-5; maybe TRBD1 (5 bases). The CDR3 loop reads CASSLAGLGETQYF. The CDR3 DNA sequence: TGTGCCAGCAGTTTAGCAGGGCTGGGGGAGACCCAGTACTTC.